This TCR beta chain was sequenced during a study of control samples from healthy donors and cancer patients. Sequencing was performed with immunoSEQ multiplex PCR; in TCRdb, only in-frame clones are kept and a portion is missing. The data hold 100,000 to 150,000 clones, with roughly 90% observed a single time. V dropped 6 bases and J dropped 10; count of bases not matched to a gene: 10. The CDR3 has 15 residues. The germline gives CDR1 MNHEY, CDR2 SVGAGI. Sequenced material: blood. The chain links TRBV6-5 to TRBJ1-6, with TRBD1 matching over 9 bases. This receptor was identified in a man aged 18 to 29 in good health. The CDR3 DNA reads as TGTGCCAGCAGCCTAGGGGGACAGGGCGGCTCACCCCTCCACTTT. Its protein is CASSLGGQGGSPLHF.